Below, one T cell receptor (beta chain) is given with its context. This sample was included in a study of OX40 agonist ivuxolimab in advanced cancers. Overall study context: With ivuxolimab, an agonistic anti-OX40 (CD134) antibody, patients were treated. Eligibility admitted prior anti-PD-1, anti-PD-L1 or anti-CTLA-4 therapy; about 40% had some.

Prior autoimmune disease or systemic immunosuppression barred patients. Looked up from germline, CDR1 is MNHNS and CDR2 is SASEGT. V trimming: 8 bases; J trimming: 15 bases; junction bases outside the gene matches: 11. CDR3 length: 12 residues. Some clones are missing from TCRdb's copy, which holds only in-frame ones; the method was immunoSEQ multiplex PCR. The table has fewer than 95,000 clones, around four fifths seen once. The chain carries TRBV6-1 and TRBJ2-4, with 9 bases identical to TRBD2. The TCR originated in an adult with an advanced solid tumor such as melanoma, head and neck, liver or kidney cancer. The sample consisted of CD4+ or CD8+ T cells sorted from blood, taken in a trial of the OX40 agonist ivuxolimab. The CDR3 is CASGGLATGGYF. The CDR3 coding sequence is TGTGCCAGCGGTGGACTAGCGACTGGGGGGTACTTC.